Listed below are T cell receptor beta chains from one sample, sequenced in a study of Ad26.COV2.S vaccination and SARS-CoV-2 variants. Produced via immunoSEQ multiplex PCR; TCRdb's table is partial and in-frame only. The data contain fewer than 400,000 clones, 86% of them singletons. The specimen comprised peripheral blood, sampled in a trial of Ad26.COV2.S vaccine versus placebo. All receptors derive from a person aged 18-60 years who received the Ad26.COV2.S COVID-19 vaccine or a placebo. The CDR3 runs from the conserved cysteine through the conserved F or W.

J: TRBJ1-2; V: TRBV7-9; CDR3: CASSLEGWINYGYTF
J: TRBJ1-1; V: TRBV6-2/TRBV6-3; CDR3: CASSYGGEAFF
J: TRBJ2-1; V: TRBV11-3; CDR3: CASSFDGQNYNEQFF
J: TRBJ1-2; V: TRBV5-6; CDR3: CASRALGGNYGYTF
J: TRBJ2-7; V: TRBV10-3; CDR3: CAISGLGTYEQYF
J: TRBJ1-1; V: TRBV6-2/TRBV6-3; CDR3: CASSYHGTGGLNTEAFF
J: TRBJ1-3; V: TRBV18; CDR3: CASSRRTANSGNTIYF
J: TRBJ1-2; V: TRBV2; CDR3: CARDPLGGRSYGYTF
J: TRBJ2-3; V: TRBV2; CDR3: CASSKGQGGGADTQYF
J: TRBJ1-1; V: TRBV30; CDR3: CAWSVGSMNTEAFF
J: TRBJ2-7; V: TRBV7-9; CDR3: CASSSTGIHYEQYF
J: TRBJ2-2; V: TRBV3-1/TRBV3-2; CDR3: CASSQTTSEELFF
J: TRBJ2-5; V: TRBV5-1; CDR3: CASSLERQLQETQYF
J: TRBJ2-6; V: TRBV4-1; CDR3: CASSQDEHAPSGANVLTF
J: TRBJ1-3; V: TRBV4-1; CDR3: CASSPGQISGNTIYF
J: TRBJ1-3; V: TRBV7-9; CDR3: CASSLGRVSSGNTIYF